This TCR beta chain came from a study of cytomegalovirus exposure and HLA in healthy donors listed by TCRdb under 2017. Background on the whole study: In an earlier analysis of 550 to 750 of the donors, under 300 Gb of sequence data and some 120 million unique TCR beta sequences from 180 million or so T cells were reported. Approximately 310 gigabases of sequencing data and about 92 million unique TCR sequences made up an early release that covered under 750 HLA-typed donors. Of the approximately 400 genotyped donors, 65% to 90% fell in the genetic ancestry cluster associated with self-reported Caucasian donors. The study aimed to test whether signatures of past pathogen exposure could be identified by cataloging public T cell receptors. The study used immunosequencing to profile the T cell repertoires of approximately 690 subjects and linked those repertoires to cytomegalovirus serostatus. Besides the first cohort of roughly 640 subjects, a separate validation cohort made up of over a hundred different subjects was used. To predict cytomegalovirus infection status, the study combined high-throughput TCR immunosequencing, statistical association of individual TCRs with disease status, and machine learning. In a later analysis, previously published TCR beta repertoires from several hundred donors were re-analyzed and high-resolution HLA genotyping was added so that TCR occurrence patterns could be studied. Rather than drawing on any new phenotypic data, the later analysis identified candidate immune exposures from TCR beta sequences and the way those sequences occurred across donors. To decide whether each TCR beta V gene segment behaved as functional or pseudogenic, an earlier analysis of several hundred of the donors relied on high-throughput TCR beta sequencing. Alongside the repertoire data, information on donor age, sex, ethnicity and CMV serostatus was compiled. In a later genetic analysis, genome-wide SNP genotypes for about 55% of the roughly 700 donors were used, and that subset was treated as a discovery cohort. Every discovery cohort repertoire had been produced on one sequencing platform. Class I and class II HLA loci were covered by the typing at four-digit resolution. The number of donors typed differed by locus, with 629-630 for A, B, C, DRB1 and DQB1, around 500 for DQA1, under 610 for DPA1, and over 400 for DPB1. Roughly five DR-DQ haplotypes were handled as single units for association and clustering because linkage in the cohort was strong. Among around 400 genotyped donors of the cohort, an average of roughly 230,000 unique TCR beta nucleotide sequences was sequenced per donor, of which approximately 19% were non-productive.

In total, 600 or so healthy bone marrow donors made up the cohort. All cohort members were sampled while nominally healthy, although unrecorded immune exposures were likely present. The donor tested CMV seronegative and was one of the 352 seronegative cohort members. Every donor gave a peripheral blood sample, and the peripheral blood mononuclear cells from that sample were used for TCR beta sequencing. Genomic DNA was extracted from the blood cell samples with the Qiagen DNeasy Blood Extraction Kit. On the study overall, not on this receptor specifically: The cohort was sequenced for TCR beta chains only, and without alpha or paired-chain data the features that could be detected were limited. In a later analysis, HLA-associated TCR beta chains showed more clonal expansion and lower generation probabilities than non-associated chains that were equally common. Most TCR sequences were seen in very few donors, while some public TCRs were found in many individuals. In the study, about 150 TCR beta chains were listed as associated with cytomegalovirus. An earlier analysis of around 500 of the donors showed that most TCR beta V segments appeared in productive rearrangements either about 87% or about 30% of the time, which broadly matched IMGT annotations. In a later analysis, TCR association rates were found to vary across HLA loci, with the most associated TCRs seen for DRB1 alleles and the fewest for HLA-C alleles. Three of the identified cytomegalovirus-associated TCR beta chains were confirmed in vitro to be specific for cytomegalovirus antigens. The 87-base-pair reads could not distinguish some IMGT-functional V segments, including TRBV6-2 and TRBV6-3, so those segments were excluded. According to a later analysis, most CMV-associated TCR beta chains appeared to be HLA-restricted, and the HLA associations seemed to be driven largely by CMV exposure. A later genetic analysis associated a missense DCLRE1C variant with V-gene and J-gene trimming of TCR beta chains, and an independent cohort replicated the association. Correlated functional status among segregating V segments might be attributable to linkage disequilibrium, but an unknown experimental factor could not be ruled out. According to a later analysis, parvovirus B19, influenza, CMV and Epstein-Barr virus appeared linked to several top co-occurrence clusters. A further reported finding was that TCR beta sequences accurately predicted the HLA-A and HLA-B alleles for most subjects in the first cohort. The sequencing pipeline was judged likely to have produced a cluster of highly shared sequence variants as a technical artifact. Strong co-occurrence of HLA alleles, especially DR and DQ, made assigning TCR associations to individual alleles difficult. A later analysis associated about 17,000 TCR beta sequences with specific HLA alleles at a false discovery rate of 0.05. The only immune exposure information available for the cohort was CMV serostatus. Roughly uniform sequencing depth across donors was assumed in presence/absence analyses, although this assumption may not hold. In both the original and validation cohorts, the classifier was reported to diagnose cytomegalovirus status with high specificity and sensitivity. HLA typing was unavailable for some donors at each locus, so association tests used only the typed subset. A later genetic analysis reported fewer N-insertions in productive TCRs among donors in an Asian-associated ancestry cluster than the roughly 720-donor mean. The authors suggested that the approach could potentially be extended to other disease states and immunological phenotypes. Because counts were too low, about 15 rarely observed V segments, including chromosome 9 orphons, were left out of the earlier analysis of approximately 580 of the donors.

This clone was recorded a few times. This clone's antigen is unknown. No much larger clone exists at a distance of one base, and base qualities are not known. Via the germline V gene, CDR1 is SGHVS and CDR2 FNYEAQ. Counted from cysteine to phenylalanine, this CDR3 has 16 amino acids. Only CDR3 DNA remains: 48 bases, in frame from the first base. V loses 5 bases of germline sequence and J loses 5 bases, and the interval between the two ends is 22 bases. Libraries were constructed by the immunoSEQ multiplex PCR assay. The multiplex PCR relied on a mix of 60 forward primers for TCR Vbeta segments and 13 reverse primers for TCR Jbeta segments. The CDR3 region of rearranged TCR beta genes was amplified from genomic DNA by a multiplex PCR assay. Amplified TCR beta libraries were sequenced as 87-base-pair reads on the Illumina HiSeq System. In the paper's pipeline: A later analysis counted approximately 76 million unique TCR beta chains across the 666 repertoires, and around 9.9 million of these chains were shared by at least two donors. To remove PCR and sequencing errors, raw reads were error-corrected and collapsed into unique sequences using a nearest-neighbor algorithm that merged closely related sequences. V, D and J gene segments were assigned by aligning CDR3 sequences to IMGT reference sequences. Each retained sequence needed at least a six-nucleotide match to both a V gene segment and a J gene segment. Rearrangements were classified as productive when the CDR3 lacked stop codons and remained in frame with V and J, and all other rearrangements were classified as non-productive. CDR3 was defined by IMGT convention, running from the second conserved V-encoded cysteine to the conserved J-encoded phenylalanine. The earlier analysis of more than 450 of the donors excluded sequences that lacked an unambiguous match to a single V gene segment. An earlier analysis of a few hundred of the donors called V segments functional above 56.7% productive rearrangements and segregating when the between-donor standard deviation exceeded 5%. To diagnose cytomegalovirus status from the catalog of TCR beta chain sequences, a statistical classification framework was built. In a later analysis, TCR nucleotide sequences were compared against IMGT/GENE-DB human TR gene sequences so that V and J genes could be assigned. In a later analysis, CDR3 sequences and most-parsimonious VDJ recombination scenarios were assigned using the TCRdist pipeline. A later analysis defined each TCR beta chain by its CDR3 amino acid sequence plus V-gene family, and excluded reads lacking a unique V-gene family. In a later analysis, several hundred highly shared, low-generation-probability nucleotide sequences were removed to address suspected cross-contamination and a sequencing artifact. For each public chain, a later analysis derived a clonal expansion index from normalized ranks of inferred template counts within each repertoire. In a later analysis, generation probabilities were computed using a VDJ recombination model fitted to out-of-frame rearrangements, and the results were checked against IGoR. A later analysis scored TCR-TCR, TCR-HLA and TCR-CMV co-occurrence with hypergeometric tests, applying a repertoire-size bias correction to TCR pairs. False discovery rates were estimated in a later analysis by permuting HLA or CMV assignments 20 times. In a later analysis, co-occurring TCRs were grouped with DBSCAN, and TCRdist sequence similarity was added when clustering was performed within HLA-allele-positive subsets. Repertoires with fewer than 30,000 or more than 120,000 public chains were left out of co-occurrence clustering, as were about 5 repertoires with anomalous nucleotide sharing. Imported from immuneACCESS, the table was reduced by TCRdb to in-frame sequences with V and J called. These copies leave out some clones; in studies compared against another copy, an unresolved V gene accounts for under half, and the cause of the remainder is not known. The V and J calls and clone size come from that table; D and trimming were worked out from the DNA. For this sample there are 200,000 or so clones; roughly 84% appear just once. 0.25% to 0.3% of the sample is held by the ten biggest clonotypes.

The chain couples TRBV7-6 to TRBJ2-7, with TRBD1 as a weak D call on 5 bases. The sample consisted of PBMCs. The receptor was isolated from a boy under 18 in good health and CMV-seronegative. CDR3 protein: CASSRSSSQVPHEQYF. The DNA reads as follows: TGTGCCAGCAGCCGAAGCAGTTCACAGGTCCCCCACGAGCAGTACTTC.